The 5 T cell receptor beta chains reported below all come from one sample, sequenced in a study of blood T cell repertoires in COVID-19. Assay used: immunoSEQ multiplex PCR; TCRdb lists only in-frame clones, some missing. The table has approximately 58,000 clones, around 84% seen once. The sequenced material came from peripheral blood. Source of these receptors: a woman between 55 and 75 years old with acute or convalescent COVID-19.

The V and J genes are TRBV5-1 and TRBJ1-6; tentatively, D is TRBD1 (6 bases). The CDR3 extends over 16 amino acids. V shed 4 bases and J shed 9 bases, with 20 bases lying between them. Germline assignment: CDR1 SGHRS and CDR2 YFSETQ. CDR3 sequence (DNA): TGCGCCAGCAGCGCCCAAGGTGGGGGCCTAGCTTCACCCCTCCACTTT. The encoded protein is CASSAQGGGLASPLHF.

The chain links TRBV2 to TRBJ1-2; 7 positions agree with TRBD1. V dropped 7 bases and J dropped 4; count of bases not matched to a gene: 12. The germline gives CDR1 SNHLY, CDR2 FYNNEI. The CDR3 has 15 residues. CDR3 residues: CASIRETGYSYGYTF. In DNA, the CDR3 is TGTGCCAGCATTCGGGAGACAGGGTACAGCTATGGCTACACCTTC.

This clone occurred once. Here the CDR3 reads CASSYRDRVIGGYTF. CDR3 nucleotide sequence: TGTGCCAGCAGTTACCGGGACAGGGTGATAGGAGGCTACACCTTC. The chain couples TRBV2 to TRBJ1-2; the match to TRBD1 covers 9 bases. CDR3 length equals 15 residues. Per the germline V gene, CDR1 is SNHLY and CDR2 is FYNNEI. Trimming removed 5 bases from V and 8 bases from J; junction bases left unmatched: 12.

This clone was counted once. The gene calls are TRBV19 and TRBJ2-2, with a possible D match to TRBD1 (6 bases). CDR1 is LNHDA, CDR2 SQIVND, per germline (reference sequence). V was pared by 8 bases and J by 1 base, with 11 bases between. This CDR3 is built from 14 residues. The CDR3: CASLEGGNTGELFF. The CDR3 DNA reads TGTGCCAGTCTCGAAGGGGGGAACACCGGGGAGCTGTTTTTT.

The J gene is TRBJ1-5, the V gene TRBV21-1; no check of the table's D call, TRBD1, against the DNA was made. TRBV21-1 is a pseudogene. This CDR3 contains 14 residues. The CDR3 nucleotides read TGTGCCAGCCCCCAAGCAGGGGCCCGTCAGCCCCAGCATTTT. It encodes CASPQAGARQPQHF.